The next 5 T cell receptor beta chains were all read from a single sample in a study of spatial heterogeneity in lung cancer (dated by TCRdb to between 2018 and 2021). The library was obtained by 5' RACE. The reads were generated on a NextSeq 500. The public reads were quality trimmed at Q25 with fastp and then assembled into clones with MiXCR by TCRdb, keeping productive beta chains. Each entry is one CDR3 protein sequence, shown with its most common DNA and genes. The table for this sample lists about 19,000 distinct CDR3 sequences; 10% of them were counted only once. Together, the top ten hold 35% to 45% of the sample. The time point label of this sample denotes: blood at routine non-recurrence follow-up after resection. Sequencing used PBMCs, obtained at follow-up. Source of these receptors: a female donor with early-stage non-small cell lung cancer.

This clonotype was counted between two and nine times. The chain employs TRBV7-2 and TRBJ2-7; 8 bases are shared with TRBD1. Germline V gene lookup returns CDR1 SGHTA and CDR2 FQGNSA. V lost 6 bases and J lost 7; bases outside the gene matches: 17. This CDR3 is 16 amino acids long. CDR3 residues: CASRPGGGMPYGEQYF. The CDR3 DNA sequence: TGTGCCAGCAGGCCAGGGGGCGGGATGCCTTACGGGGAGCAGTACTTC. The full variable domain, completed using reference TRBV7-2 and TRBJ2-7, is GAGVSQSPSNKVTEKGKDVELRCDPISGHTALYWYRQSLGQGLEFLIYFQGNSAPDKSGLPSDRFSAERTGGSVSTLTIQRTQQEDSAVYLCASRPGGGMPYGEQYFGPGTRLTVT.

Ten or more counts support this clonotype. The chain is built from TRBV28 and TRBJ2-5; D gene uncertain. Trimming removed 5 bases from V and 4 bases from J, with 17 bases in between. The CDR3 contains 15 residues. The germline V gene has CDR1 MDHEN and CDR2 SYDVKM. In DNA, the CDR3 is TGTGCCAGCAGTGACATGGCCCGTTCCGGAGAGACCCAGTACTTC. This sequence encodes CASSDMARSGETQYF.

This clonotype came up many times. This chain uses TRBV18 with TRBJ2-7; 7 nucleotides align to TRBD1. This CDR3 contains 15 residues. Germline lookup yields CDR1 KGHSH and CDR2 LQKENI. V dropped 0 bases and J dropped 6; count of bases not matched to a gene: 8. This CDR3 reads CASSPPGTALGEQYF. The CDR3, as DNA: TGTGCCAGCTCACCACCGGGGACAGCCCTCGGCGAGCAGTACTTC.

This sequence joins TRBV6-1 and TRBJ1-3; TRBD1 aligns across 7 bases. V gave up 1 base and J gave up 0 bases; unmatched junction bases: 6. The CDR3 covers 17 residues. Germline CDR1 and CDR2: MNHNS and SASEGT. The CDR3 DNA sequence: TGTGCCAGCAGTGAAGGGGCAGGGGGAAACTCTGGAAACACCATATATTTT. It translates to CASSEGAGGNSGNTIYF.

This clonotype showed up many times. J is TRBJ1-2 and V is TRBV6-5, with TRBD1 as a possible D gene (6 bases). The germline V gene encodes CDR1 MNHEY and CDR2 SVGAGI. The CDR3 is made up of 14 amino acids. The V end lost 6 bases, the J end lost 4 bases, and 15 bases lay between the germline ends. CDR3 nucleotides: TGTGCCAGCAGACCGACAGGCTTGCTCTATGGCTACACCTTC. Encoded protein: CASRPTGLLYGYTF.